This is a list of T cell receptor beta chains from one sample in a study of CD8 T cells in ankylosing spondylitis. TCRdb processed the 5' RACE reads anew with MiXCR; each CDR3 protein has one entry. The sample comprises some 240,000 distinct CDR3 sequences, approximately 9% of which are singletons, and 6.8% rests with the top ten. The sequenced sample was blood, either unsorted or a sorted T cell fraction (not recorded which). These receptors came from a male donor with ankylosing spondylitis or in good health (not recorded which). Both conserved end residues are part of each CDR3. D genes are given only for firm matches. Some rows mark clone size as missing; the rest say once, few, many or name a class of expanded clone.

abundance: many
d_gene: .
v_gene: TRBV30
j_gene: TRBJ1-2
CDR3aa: CAWSVRYPGMDGYTF
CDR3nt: TGTGCCTGGAGTGTACGATACCCGGGTATGGATGGCTACACCTTC

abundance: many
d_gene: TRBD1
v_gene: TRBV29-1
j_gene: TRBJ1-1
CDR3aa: CSGISGTGAEAFF
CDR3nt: TGCAGCGGGATATCCGGGACAGGGGCTGAAGCTTTCTTT

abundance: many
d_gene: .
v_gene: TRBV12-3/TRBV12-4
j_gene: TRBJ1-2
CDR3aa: CASSSVPWKGYTF
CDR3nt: TGTGCCAGCAGTTCCGTCCCATGGAAGGGCTACACCTTC

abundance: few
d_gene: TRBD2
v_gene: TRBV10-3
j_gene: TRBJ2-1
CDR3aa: CAISVSGATHDEQFF
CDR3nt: TGTGCCATCAGTGTTAGCGGGGCTACCCACGATGAGCAGTTCTTC

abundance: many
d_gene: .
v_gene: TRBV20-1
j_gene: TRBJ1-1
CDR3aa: CSARVPGTPGDEAFF
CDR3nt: TGCAGTGCTAGAGTCCCCGGGACACCCGGGGATGAAGCTTTCTTT

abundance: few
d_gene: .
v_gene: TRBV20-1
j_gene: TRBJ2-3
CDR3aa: CSARAPPPDTQYF
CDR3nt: TGCAGTGCTAGAGCTCCCCCCCCAGATACGCAGTATTTT

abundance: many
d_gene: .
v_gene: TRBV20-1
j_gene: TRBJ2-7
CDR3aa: CSARDLRGRSYEQYF
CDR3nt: TGCAGTGCTAGAGATTTACGGGGCCGGTCCTACGAGCAGTACTTC

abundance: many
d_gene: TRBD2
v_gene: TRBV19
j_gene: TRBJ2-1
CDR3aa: CASSPLPTSGGDIYNEQFF
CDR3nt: TGTGCCAGTAGTCCTTTACCAACTAGCGGGGGGGATATCTACAATGAGCAGTTCTTC

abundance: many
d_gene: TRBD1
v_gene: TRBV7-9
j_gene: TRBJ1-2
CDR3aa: CASSLSGGYYGYTF
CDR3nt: TGTGCCAGCAGCTTGTCAGGGGGGTACTATGGCTACACCTTC

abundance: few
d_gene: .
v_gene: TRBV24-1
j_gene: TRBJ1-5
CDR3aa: CATSDRQVSQPQHF
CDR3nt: TGTGCCACCAGTGACCGACAGGTCAGCCAGCCCCAGCATTTT

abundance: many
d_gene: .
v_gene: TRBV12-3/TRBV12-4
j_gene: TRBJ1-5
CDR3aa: CASRSRESGNQPQHF
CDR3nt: TGTGCCAGCAGATCTCGGGAATCGGGCAATCAGCCCCAGCATTTT

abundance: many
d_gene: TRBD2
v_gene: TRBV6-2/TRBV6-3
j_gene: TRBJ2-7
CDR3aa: CASSLSPWGLIYEQYF
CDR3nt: TGTGCCAGCAGTTTGTCCCCCTGGGGACTAATTTACGAGCAGTACTTC

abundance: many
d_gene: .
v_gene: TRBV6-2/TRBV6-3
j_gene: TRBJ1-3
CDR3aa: CASSRGPSGNTIYF
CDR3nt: TGTGCCAGCAGTCGCGGACCCTCTGGAAACACCATATATTTT

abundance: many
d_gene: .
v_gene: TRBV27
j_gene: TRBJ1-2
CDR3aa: CASSLSLQADYGYTF
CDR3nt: TGTGCCAGCAGTTTATCGTTGCAGGCCGACTATGGCTACACCTTC

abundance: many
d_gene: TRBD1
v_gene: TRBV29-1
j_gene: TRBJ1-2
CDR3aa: CSVPDRVKGGYTF
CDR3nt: TGCAGCGTTCCTGACAGGGTTAAGGGTGGCTACACCTTC

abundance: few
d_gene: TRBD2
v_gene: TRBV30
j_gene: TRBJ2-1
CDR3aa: CAWSVLAGEVEQFF
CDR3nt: TGTGCCTGGAGTGTCCTAGCGGGAGAAGTCGAGCAGTTCTTC

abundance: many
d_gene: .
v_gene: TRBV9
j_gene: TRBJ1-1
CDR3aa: CASSVARNTEAFF
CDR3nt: TGTGCCAGCAGCGTAGCCCGGAACACTGAAGCTTTCTTT

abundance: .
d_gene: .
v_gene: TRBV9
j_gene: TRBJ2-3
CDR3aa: CASSVAGTAHIRTQYF
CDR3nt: TGTGCCAGCAGCGTAGCAGGGACGGCGCATATACGTACGCAGTATTTT

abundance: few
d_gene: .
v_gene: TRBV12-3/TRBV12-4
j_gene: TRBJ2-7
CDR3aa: CASRGPGVYYEQYF
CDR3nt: TGTGCCAGCAGGGGCCCCGGAGTCTACTACGAGCAGTACTTC

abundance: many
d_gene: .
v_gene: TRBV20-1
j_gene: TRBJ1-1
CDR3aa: CSAFRVPPNAEAFF
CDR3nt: TGCAGTGCTTTTAGGGTTCCCCCGAACGCTGAAGCTTTCTTT

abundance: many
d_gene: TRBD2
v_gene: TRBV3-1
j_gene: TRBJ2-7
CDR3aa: CASSARLAEPEQYF
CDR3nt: TGTGCCAGCAGCGCCCGACTAGCGGAACCCGAGCAGTACTTC

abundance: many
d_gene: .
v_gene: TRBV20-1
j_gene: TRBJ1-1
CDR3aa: CSARTVDREAFF
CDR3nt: TGCAGTGCTCGGACTGTTGACCGTGAAGCTTTCTTT

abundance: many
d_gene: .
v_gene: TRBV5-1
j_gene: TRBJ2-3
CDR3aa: CASGHRTGGTDTQYF
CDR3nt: TGCGCCAGCGGCCATCGGACTGGGGGAACAGATACGCAGTATTTT

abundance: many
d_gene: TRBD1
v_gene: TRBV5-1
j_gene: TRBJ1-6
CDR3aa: CASSVQGTESPLHF
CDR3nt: TGCGCCAGCAGCGTACAGGGGACAGAATCACCCCTCCACTTT

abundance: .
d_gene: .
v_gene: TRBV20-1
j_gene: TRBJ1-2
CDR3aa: CSARRRVNYGYTF
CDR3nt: TGCAGTGCCCGGAGGCGAGTTAACTATGGCTACACCTTC

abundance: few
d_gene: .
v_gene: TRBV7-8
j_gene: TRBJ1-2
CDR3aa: CASSFKNSLYYGYTF
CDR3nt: TGTGCCAGCAGCTTTAAGAATAGCCTGTACTATGGCTACACCTTC